This note documents a single T cell receptor (beta chain) sequence. Antigen: not known. The repertoire was sequenced with immunoSEQ multiplex PCR; TCRdb's copy has only in-frame clones and lacks some. Altogether about 360,000 clones are present, approximately 90% being singletons, with the ten largest covering 0.83%. The data were obtained in a study of cytomegalovirus exposure and HLA in healthy donors. The CDR3 consists of 14 residues. The trim removed 5 bases at V and 3 bases at J, leaving 1 base unmatched. The germline V gene has CDR1 SNHLY and CDR2 FYNNEI. Study results and caveats: In vitro work confirmed that a few CMV-associated chains recognize CMV antigens.

The chain carries TRBV2 and TRBJ2-1; 10 bases are shared with TRBD1. This receptor was taken from a woman under 30 in good health and CMV-seronegative. Sequencing was done on a sample of PBMCs. CDR3 in DNA: TGTGCCAGCAGTAGGACAGGGGGCTACAATGAGCAGTTCTTC. This translates into CASSRTGGYNEQFF.